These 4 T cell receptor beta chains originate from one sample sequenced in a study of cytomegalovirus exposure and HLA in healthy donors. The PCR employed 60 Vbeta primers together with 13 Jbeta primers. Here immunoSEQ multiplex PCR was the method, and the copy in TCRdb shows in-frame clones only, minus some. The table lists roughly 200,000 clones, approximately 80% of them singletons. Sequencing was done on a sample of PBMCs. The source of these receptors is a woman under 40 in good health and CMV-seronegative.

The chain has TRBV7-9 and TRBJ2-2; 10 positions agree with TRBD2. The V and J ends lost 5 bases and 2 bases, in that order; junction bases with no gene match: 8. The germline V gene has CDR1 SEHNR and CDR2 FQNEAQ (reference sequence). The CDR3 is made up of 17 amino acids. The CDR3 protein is CASSRRSGRRNTGELFF. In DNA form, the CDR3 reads TGTGCCAGCAGCCGCCGTAGCGGGAGGCGAAACACCGGGGAGCTGTTTTTT.

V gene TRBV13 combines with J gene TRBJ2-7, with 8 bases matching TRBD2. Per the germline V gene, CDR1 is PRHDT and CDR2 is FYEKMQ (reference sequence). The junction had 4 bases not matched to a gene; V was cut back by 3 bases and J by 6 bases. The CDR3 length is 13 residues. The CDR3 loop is CASSFSTSGEQYF. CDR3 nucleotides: TGTGCCAGCAGCTTCTCCACTAGCGGCGAGCAGTACTTC. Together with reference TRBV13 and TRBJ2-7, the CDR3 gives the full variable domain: AAGVIQSPRHLIKEKRETATLKCYPIPRHDTVYWYQQGPGQDPQFLISFYEKMQSDKGSIPDRFSAQQFSDYHSELNMSSLELGDSALYFCASSFSTSGEQYFGPGTRLTVT.

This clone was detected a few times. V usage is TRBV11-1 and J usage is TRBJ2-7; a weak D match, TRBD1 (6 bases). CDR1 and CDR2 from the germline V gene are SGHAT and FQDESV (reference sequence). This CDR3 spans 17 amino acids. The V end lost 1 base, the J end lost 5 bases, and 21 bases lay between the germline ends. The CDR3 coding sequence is TGTGCCAGCAGCTTAGGTGGGGCCAGGGGTTTTGTCCACGAGCAGTACTTC. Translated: CASSLGGARGFVHEQYF.

CDR3 region: CASSEQGLAGGVYNEQFF. CDR3 bases: TGTGCCAGCAGTGAACAGGGACTAGCGGGGGGGGTCTACAATGAGCAGTTCTTC. The genes are TRBV2 and TRBJ2-1, with 16 bases identical to TRBD2. CDR1 and CDR2 (germline): SNHLY, FYNNEI. Trimming took 2 bases from V and 3 from J; bases not matched to a gene: 4. This CDR3 comprises 18 residues.